These T cell receptor beta chains were read from a single sample in a study of blood T cell repertoires in COVID-19. Measured with immunoSEQ multiplex PCR; TCRdb has only the in-frame clones, and not every one. The sample consists of roughly 110,000 clones, 70% to 75% of them appearing once. The material sequenced was peripheral blood. The receptors originated from a human donor with acute or convalescent COVID-19. The donor label of this sample is uncertain. Both conserved end residues are part of each CDR3. Fields, in order: V gene, D gene, J gene, clone size, CDR3 protein, CDR3 DNA. The D gene is left open where the match is weak. Not all rows give a size; the values are once, few, many and, for expanded clones, a class.

TRBV7-9	NA	TRBJ2-1	NA	CASSLQAEQFF	TGTGCCAGCAGCTTACAGGCTGAGCAGTTCTTC
TRBV13	NA	TRBJ2-2	few	CASREDGGTGELFF	TGTGCCAGCAGAGAAGACGGGGGCACCGGGGAGCTGTTTTTT
TRBV29-1	TRBD1	TRBJ1-2	few	CSVDQQGIGGYTF	TGCAGCGTTGACCAACAGGGGATTGGTGGCTACACCTTC
TRBV28	TRBD1	TRBJ1-6	NA	CASSLFRGPFSPLHF	TGTGCCAGCAGTTTATTCAGGGGGCCTTTTTCACCCCTCCACTTT
TRBV7-2	TRBD2	TRBJ2-1	few	CASSLGGGTYNEQFF	TGTGCCAGCAGCTTAGGCGGGGGTACCTACAATGAGCAGTTCTTC
TRBV13	NA	TRBJ2-5	many	CASSLVPGETQYF	TGTGCCAGCAGCTTAGTCCCAGGAGAGACCCAGTACTTC
TRBV19	TRBD1	TRBJ1-6	NA	CASSATGGSTPLHF	TGTGCCAGTAGTGCAACAGGGGGTTCAACACCCCTCCACTTT
TRBV5-1	TRBD1	TRBJ2-1	many	CASSRTGTGVSYNEQFF	TGCGCCAGCAGCCGGACCGGGACAGGGGTTTCCTACAATGAGCAGTTCTTC
TRBV21-1	NA	TRBJ1-6	NA	CASISDSPLHF	TGTGCCAGCATCTCGGATTCACCCCTCCACTTT
TRBV12-3/TRBV12-4	TRBD1	TRBJ2-5	NA	CASRETGLETQYF	TGTGCCAGCAGAGAGACAGGGCTAGAGACCCAGTACTTC
TRBV2	TRBD1	TRBJ2-2	NA	CASSRHGTDSNTGELFF	TGTGCCAGCAGTCGACACGGGACAGATTCGAACACCGGGGAGCTGTTTTTT
TRBV6-5	NA	TRBJ1-2	NA	CATQGLGDYGYTF	TGTGCCACGCAGGGTCTCGGTGACTATGGCTACACCTTC
TRBV19	NA	TRBJ1-1	NA	CASSNPDSGNTEAFF	TGTGCCAGTAGTAATCCTGACAGTGGGAACACTGAAGCTTTCTTT
TRBV4-2	TRBD2	TRBJ2-2	NA	CASSQVEAGGRGLLNTGELFF	TGTGCCAGCAGCCAAGTGGAAGCGGGGGGCCGAGGTTTGCTGAACACCGGGGAGCTGTTTTTT
TRBV18	NA	TRBJ2-1	NA	CASSLATSGNEQFF	TGTGCCAGCTCACTAGCCACCTCTGGCAATGAGCAGTTCTTC
TRBV11-2	NA	TRBJ2-2	NA	CASSLDRAGELFF	TGTGCCAGCAGCTTAGACAGGGCCGGGGAGCTGTTTTTT
TRBV30	NA	TRBJ2-2	NA	CAWSVRVPGELFF	TGTGCCTGGAGTGTACGAGTCCCTGGGGAGCTGTTTTTT
TRBV28	NA	TRBJ1-1	many	CASSSGGADTEAFF	TGTGCCAGCAGTTCTGGCGGGGCGGACACTGAAGCTTTCTTT
TRBV21-1	NA	TRBJ2-1	few	CASSKGDRGGNEQFF	TGTGCCAGCAGCAAGGGGGACAGGGGAGGCAATGAGCAGTTCTTC
TRBV7-9	TRBD1	TRBJ2-3	NA	CASSLGRDRATDTQYF	TGTGCCAGCAGCTTAGGCCGGGACAGGGCCACAGATACGCAGTATTTT
TRBV4-2	NA	TRBJ2-5	NA	CASSQVGLDVSQETQYF	TGTGCCAGCAGCCAAGTGGGGCTAGATGTATCCCAAGAGACCCAGTACTTC
TRBV12-5	NA	TRBJ1-6	NA	CASAPTDRLYNSPLHF	TGTGCTAGTGCCCCCACGGACAGACTATATAATTCACCCCTCCACTTT
TRBV5-1	TRBD1	TRBJ2-2	once	CSSSLNRGRTSGGELFF	TGCTCCAGCAGCTTAAACAGGGGGCGAACCTCAGGCGGGGAGCTGTTTTTT
TRBV7-2	TRBD1	TRBJ1-1	NA	CASSLVGRGQTEAFF	TGTGCCAGCAGCTTAGTAGGCAGGGGGCAAACTGAAGCTTTCTTT
TRBV7-7	TRBD1	TRBJ2-7	NA	CASSEQGAGEQYF	TGTGCCAGCAGCGAACAGGGGGCTGGCGAGCAGTACTTC
TRBV19	NA	TRBJ1-5	NA	CASSKELQGRGGAQHF	TGTGCCAGTAGCAAAGAATTACAGGGCCGCGGGGGAGCCCAGCATTTT
TRBV14	NA	TRBJ2-1	few	CASSQDWGTLSYNEQFF	TGTGCCAGCAGCCAAGATTGGGGGACTTTGTCCTACAATGAGCAGTTCTTC
TRBV27	TRBD1	TRBJ1-2	few	CASSTRRTGGDYGYTF	TGTGCCAGCAGTACCCGACGGACAGGGGGAGACTATGGCTACACCTTC
TRBV5-8	NA	TRBJ2-2	NA	CASSAGPYGELFF	TGTGCCAGCAGCGCGGGACCCTACGGGGAGCTGTTTTTT
TRBV3-1/TRBV3-2	NA	TRBJ2-1	NA	CASSPWSGDEQFF	TGTGCCAGCAGCCCTTGGAGCGGAGACGAGCAGTTCTTC
TRBV18	TRBD1	TRBJ1-2	once	CASSLTGGGNYGYTF	TGTGCCAGCTCCCTCACAGGGGGGGGTAACTATGGCTACACCTTC
TRBV6-4	TRBD1	TRBJ1-5	NA	CASSPWTGDQPQHF	TGTGCCAGCAGCCCCTGGACAGGGGACCAGCCCCAGCATTTT
TRBV14	TRBD1	TRBJ2-7	NA	CASSQERTGDYEQYF	TGTGCCAGCAGCCAAGAACGGACAGGGGACTACGAGCAGTACTTC
TRBV24-1	TRBD1	TRBJ1-5	NA	CATSDSGTGGDQPQHF	TGTGCCACCAGTGATTCCGGGACAGGGGGCGATCAGCCCCAGCATTTT
TRBV9	TRBD2	TRBJ2-1	once	CASSRGGTYNEQFF	TGTGCCAGCAGCCGCGGGGGGACCTACAATGAGCAGTTCTTC
TRBV24-1	TRBD1	TRBJ2-2	NA	CASQQGVTGELFF	TGTGCCAGCCAACAGGGGGTGACCGGGGAGCTGTTTTTT
TRBV2	TRBD1	TRBJ2-3	NA	CASSPRFFRQGISSSTDTQYF	TGTGCCAGCAGCCCCCGGTTTTTTCGACAGGGGATTTCATCTAGCACAGATACGCAGTATTTT
TRBV19	NA	TRBJ1-2	NA	CASSIAAGTRYGYTF	TGTGCCAGTAGTATAGCAGCGGGGACACGGTATGGCTACACCTTC
TRBV5-1	NA	TRBJ2-5	once	CASSGPTNRETQYF	TGCGCCAGCAGCGGGCCTACCAATAGGGAGACCCAGTACTTC
TRBV12-3/TRBV12-4	NA	TRBJ1-2	many	CASSSGHNYGYTF	TGTGCCAGCAGTTCTGGACACAACTATGGCTACACCTTC
TRBV30	TRBD1	TRBJ1-2	NA	CAWTFAGTGNYGYTF	TGTGCCTGGACCTTCGCCGGGACAGGGAACTATGGCTACACCTTC
TRBV2	NA	TRBJ1-1	NA	CASSLQTGGTEAFF	TGTGCCAGCAGCCTCCAGACAGGAGGTACTGAAGCTTTCTTT
TRBV7-9	NA	TRBJ2-5	NA	CASSSLGGGTQYF	TGTGCCAGCAGCTCCTTAGGGGGGGGGACCCAGTACTTC
TRBV2	TRBD2	TRBJ2-3	NA	CASREIAGGHADTQYF	TGTGCCAGCAGGGAAATAGCGGGGGGGCACGCAGATACGCAGTATTTT
TRBV27	NA	TRBJ1-2	many	CASRKDSFKGLGGYTF	TGTGCCAGCAGGAAGGACAGTTTTAAGGGCCTGGGAGGCTACACCTTC
TRBV11-2	NA	TRBJ2-7	NA	CASSLVGGTYEQYF	TGTGCCAGCAGCTTAGTGGGGGGTACCTACGAGCAGTACTTC
TRBV7-6	TRBD1	TRBJ1-1	NA	CASSLGDDRGWTEAFF	TGTGCCAGCAGCTTAGGAGACGACAGGGGATGGACTGAAGCTTTCTTT
TRBV7-2	NA	TRBJ1-5	NA	CASSGHRSQPQHF	TGTGCCAGCAGCGGACATCGTAGTCAGCCCCAGCATTTT
TRBV7-4	TRBD1	TRBJ1-5	NA	CASSFTGDNQPQHF	TGTGCCAGCAGCTTCACAGGGGACAATCAGCCCCAGCATTTT
TRBV27	TRBD1	TRBJ1-5	many	CASTMREAGGFYQPQHF	TGTGCCAGCACGATGAGAGAGGCAGGGGGTTTCTATCAGCCCCAGCATTTT
TRBV7-9	NA	TRBJ2-6	NA	CASSLGAGPSGANVLTF	TGTGCCAGCAGCTTGGGGGCAGGGCCCTCTGGGGCCAACGTCCTGACTTTC
TRBV7-3	TRBD1	TRBJ1-1	NA	CASSFSRETGQGAALEFSEAFF	TGTGCCAGCAGCTTTTCTAGGGAGACGGGACAGGGGGCGGCGCTGGAGTTTTCTGAAGCTTTCTTT
TRBV5-5	TRBD1	TRBJ2-3	NA	CASSLTTGAMSTDTQYF	TGTGCCAGCAGCTTGACTACAGGGGCTATGAGCACAGATACGCAGTATTTT